What follows describes a single T cell receptor beta chain. Trimming at V came to 1 base and at J to 4 bases, leaving 5 bases not matched to a gene. This CDR3 has 16 residues. The germline V gene has CDR1 KGHSH and CDR2 LQKENI. The assay was immunoSEQ multiplex PCR, and TCRdb's table has in-frame clones only and misses some. The repertoire holds under 1,100,000 clones, with 75% as singletons. The sample comes from a study of shared clonotypes between healthy human individuals. At the level of the study: Donor ages ranged 18 to 49 years: a couple of women, a few men.

The chain carries TRBV18 and TRBJ2-2, with 8 bases identical to TRBD1. Sequencing was carried out using memory CD4+ T cells sorted from blood. Subset reported: CD45RA-negative fraction. The receptor comes from a man younger than 35 in good health. The CDR3 bases are TGTGCCAGCTCACCACAACAGGGGGTTTCCACCGGGGAGCTGTTTTTT. This translates into CASSPQQGVSTGELFF.